This TCR beta chain was identified during a study of CXCR3-negative and CXCR3-positive naive CD8 T cells. Study results and caveats: Naive cells that were CXCR3-negative or CXCR3-positive used TRBV-TRBJ genes alike, while memory cells diverged. Comparably high diversity was seen in both naive subsets, and much lower diversity in memory CD8+ cells.

UMI-labeled 5' RACE yielded the TRB cDNA libraries. Reprocessing the 5' RACE reads, TCRdb reports a single entry for every CDR3 protein and omits DNA. The sample data list around 90,000 distinct CDR3 sequences. In regard to this clonotype: Its antigen is currently unknown.

The CDR3 has 14 amino acids. The rearrangement joins TRBV12-3 or TRBV12-4 to TRBJ2-1. The sequenced sample was naive CXCR3- CD8+ T cells from blood. Subset denoted: CD45RO-CCR7+CD27+CD95- naive CD8+ T cells lacking CXCR3 (TNR3-). This receptor was identified in a human donor in good health. Some clones in this sample may be carry-over from other donors' samples. Here the CDR3 reads CASSRTMNNNEQFF.